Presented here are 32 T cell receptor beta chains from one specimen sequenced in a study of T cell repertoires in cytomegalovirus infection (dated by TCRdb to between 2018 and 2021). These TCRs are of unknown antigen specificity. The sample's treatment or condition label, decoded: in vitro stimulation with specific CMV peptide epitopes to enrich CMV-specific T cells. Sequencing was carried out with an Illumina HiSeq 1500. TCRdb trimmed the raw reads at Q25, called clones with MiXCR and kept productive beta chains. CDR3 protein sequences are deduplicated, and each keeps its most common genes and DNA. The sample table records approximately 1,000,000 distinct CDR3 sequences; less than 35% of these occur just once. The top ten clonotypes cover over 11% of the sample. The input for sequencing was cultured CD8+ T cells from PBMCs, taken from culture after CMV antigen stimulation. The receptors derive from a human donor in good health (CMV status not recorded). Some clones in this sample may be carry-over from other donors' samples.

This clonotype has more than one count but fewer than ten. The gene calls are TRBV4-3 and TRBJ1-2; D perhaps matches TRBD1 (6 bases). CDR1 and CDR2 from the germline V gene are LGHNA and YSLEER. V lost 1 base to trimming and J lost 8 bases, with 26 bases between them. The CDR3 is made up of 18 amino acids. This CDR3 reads CASSQAGERGGPQNGYTF. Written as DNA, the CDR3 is TGCGCCAGCAGCCAAGCAGGGGAAAGGGGAGGTCCTCAAAACGGCTACACCTTC.

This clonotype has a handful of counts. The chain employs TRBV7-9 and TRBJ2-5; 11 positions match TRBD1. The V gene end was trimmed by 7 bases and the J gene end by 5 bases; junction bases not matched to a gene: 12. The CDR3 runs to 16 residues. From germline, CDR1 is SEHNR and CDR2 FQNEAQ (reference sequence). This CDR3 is CASTVMDRGRPETQYF. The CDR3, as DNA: TGTGCCAGCACTGTTATGGACAGGGGGCGCCCGGAGACCCAGTACTTC.

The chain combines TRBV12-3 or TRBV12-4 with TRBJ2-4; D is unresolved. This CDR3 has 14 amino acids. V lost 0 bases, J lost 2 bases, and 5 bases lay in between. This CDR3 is CASSLANSKNIQYF. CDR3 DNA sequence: TGTGCCAGCAGTTTAGCGAATTCCAAAAACATTCAGTACTTC.

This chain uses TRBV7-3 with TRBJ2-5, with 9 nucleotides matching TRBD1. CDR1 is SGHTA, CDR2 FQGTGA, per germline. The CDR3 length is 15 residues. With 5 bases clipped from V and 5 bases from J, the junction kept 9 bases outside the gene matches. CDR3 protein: CASSTTGGRLETQYF. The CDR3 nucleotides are TGTGCCAGCAGCACGACAGGGGGAAGGCTGGAGACCCAGTACTTC. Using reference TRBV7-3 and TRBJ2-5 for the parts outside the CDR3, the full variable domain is GAGVSQTPSNKVTEKGKYVELRCDPISGHTALYWYRQSLGQGPEFLIYFQGTGAADDSGLPNDRFFAVRPEGSVSTLKIQRTERGDSAVYLCASSTTGGRLETQYFGPGTRLLVL.

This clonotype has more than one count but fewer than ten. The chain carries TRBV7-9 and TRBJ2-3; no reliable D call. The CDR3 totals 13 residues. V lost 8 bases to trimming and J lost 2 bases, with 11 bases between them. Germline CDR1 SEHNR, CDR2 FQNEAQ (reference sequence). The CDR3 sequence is CASPAKVTDTQYF. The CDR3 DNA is TGTGCCAGCCCCGCCAAAGTCACAGATACGCAGTATTTT.

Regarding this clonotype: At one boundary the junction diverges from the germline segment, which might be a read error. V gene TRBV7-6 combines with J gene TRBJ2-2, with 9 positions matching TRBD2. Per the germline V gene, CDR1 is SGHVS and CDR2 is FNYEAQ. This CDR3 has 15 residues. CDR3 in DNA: TGTACCAGCAGCTTAGCGGGGGAGAACACCGGGGAGCTGTTTTTT. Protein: CTSSLAGENTGELFF.

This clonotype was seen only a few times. The CDR3 spells CASSLRTLESSYNEQFF. The DNA of the CDR3 is TGTGCCAGCAGCTTAAGGACGTTGGAGAGCTCCTACAATGAGCAGTTCTTC. The gene calls are TRBV7-3 and TRBJ2-1; D gene ambiguous. The germline CDR1 and CDR2 sequences are SGHTA and FQGTGA. V lost 1 base to trimming and J lost 0 bases, with 13 bases between them. This CDR3 has 17 residues. Full variable domain (outside the CDR3, taken from reference TRBV7-3 and TRBJ2-1): GAGVSQTPSNKVTEKGKYVELRCDPISGHTALYWYRQSLGQGPEFLIYFQGTGAADDSGLPNDRFFAVRPEGSVSTLKIQRTERGDSAVYLCASSLRTLESSYNEQFFGPGTRLTVL.

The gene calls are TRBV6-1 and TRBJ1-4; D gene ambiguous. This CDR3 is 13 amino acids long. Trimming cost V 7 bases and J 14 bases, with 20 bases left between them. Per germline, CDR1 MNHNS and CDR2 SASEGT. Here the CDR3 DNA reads TGTGCCAGCACCGAAGACACGTTCTTTAGGCTGTTTTTT. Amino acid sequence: CASTEDTFFRLFF.

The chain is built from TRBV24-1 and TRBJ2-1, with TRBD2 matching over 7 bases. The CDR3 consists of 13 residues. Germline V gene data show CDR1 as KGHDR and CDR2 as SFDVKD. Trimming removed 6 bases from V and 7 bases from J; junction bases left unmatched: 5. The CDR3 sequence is CATSSGASNEQFF. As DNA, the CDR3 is TGTGCCACCAGTAGCGGGGCGAGTAATGAGCAGTTCTTC.

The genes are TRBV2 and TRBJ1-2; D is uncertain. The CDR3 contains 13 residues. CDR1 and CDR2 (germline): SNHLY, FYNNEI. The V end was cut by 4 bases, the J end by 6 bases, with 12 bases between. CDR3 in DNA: TGTGCCAGCAGTGGGCGCTTTTCGGATGGCTACACCTTC. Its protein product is CASSGRFSDGYTF.

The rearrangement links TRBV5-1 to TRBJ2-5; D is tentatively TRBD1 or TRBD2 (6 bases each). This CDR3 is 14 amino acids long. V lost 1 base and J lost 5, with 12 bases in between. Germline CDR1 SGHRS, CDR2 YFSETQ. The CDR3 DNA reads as TGCGCCAGCAGCTTGTTCGGGGGCTGGGAGACCCAGTACTTC. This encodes CASSLFGGWETQYF.

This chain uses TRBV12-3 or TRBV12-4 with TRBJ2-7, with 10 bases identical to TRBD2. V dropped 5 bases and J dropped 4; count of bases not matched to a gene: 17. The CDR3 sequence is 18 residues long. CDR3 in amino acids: CASSPFETSGWRKYEQYF. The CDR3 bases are TGTGCCAGCAGTCCCTTCGAGACTAGCGGGTGGCGGAAATACGAGCAGTACTTC.

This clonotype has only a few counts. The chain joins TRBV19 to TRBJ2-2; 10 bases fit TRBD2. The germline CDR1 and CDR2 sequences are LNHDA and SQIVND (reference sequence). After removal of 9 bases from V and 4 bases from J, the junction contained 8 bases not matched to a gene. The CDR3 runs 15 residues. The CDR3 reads CASELAGRITGELFF. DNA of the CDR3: TGTGCCAGCGAACTAGCGGGGCGAATCACCGGGGAGCTGTTTTTT.

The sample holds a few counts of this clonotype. The CDR3 nucleotides read TGTGCCAGCAGCCCGGATCTGGGGAAGGACACTGAAGCTTTCTTT. Its protein is CASSPDLGKDTEAFF. The chain employs TRBV12-3 or TRBV12-4 and TRBJ1-1; D gene unclear. V was cut by 6 bases and J by 3 bases, with 17 bases left in between. CDR3 length: 15 amino acids.

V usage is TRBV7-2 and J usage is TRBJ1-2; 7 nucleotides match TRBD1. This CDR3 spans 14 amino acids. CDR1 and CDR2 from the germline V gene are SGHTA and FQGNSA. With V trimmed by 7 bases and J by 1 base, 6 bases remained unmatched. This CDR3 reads CASKPSGGNYGYTF. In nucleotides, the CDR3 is TGTGCCAGCAAACCATCAGGGGGTAACTATGGCTACACCTTC.

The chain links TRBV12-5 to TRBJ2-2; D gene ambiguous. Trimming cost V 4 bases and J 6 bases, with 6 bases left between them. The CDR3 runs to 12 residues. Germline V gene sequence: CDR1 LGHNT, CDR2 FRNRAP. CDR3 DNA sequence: TGTGCTAGTGGTTCAGCCCCCGGGGAGCTGTTTTTT. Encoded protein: CASGSAPGELFF.

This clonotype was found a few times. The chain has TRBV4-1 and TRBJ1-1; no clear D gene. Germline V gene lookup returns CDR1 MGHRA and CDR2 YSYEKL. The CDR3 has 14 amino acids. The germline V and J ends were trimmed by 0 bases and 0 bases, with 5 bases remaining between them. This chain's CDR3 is CASSQDMMNTEAFF. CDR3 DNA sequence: TGCGCCAGCAGCCAAGATATGATGAACACTGAAGCTTTCTTT.

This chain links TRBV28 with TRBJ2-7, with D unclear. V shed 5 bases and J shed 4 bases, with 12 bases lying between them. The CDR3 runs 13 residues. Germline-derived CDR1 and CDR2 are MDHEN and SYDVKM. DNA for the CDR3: TGTGCCAGCAGTGGAAAGGTTCTTTACGAGCAGTACGTC. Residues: CASSGKVLYEQYV.

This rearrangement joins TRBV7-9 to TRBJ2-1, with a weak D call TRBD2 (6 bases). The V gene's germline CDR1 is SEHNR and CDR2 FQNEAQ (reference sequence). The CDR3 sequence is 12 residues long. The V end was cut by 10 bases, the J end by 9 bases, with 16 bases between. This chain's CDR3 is CATQNGGGEQFF. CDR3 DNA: TGTGCCACCCAAAACGGGGGTGGTGAGCAGTTCTTC.

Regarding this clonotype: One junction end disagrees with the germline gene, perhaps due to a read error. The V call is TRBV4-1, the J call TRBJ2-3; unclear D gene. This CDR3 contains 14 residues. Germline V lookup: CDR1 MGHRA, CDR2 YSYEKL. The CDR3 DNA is TGTGCCAGCAGCCAAGATAAGACCACAGATACGCAGTATTTT. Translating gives CASSQDKTTDTQYF.

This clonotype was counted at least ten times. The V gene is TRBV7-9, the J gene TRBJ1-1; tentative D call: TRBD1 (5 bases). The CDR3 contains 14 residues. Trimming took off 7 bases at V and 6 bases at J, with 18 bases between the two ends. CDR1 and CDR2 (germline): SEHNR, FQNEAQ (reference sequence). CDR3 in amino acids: CASTPKGQGAEAFF. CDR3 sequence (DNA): TGTGCCAGCACCCCCAAGGGTCAGGGCGCTGAAGCTTTCTTT.

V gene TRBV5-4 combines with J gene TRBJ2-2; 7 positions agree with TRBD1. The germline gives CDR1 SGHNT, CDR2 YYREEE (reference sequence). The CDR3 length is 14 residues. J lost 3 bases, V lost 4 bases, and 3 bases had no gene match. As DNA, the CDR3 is TGTGCCAGCAGCAGGGGACAGCACACCGGGGAGCTGTTTTTT. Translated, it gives CASSRGQHTGELFF.

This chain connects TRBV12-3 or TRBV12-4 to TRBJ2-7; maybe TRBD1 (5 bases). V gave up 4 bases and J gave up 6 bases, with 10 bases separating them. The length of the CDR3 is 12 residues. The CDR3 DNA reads TGTGCCAGCAGTTGGACAAGGTTCGAGCAGTACTTC. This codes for CASSWTRFEQYF.

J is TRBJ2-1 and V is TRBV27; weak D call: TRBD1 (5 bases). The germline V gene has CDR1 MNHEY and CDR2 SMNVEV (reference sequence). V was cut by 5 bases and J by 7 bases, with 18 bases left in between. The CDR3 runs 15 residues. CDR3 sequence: CASSLYGQGWNEQFF. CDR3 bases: TGTGCCAGCAGTCTATATGGGCAGGGTTGGAATGAGCAGTTCTTC.

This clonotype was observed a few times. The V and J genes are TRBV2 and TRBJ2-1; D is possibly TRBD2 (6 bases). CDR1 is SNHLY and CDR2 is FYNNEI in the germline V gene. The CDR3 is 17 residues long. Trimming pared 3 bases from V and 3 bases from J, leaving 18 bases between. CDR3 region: CASSEDYEGTFYNEQFF. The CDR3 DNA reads TGTGCCAGCAGTGAGGATTATGAGGGGACTTTCTACAATGAGCAGTTCTTC.

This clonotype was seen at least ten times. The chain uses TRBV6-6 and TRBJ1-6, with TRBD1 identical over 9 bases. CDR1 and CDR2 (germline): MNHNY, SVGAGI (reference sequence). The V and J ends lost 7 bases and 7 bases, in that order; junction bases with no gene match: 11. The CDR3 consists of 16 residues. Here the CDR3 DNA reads TGTGCCAGCACCCTAACAGGGGGCGCTTCCAATTCACCCCTCCACTTT. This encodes CASTLTGGASNSPLHF.

In DNA form, the CDR3 reads TGTGCCAGCAGTTACGATACAGGGGCCTCAAACACTGAAGCTTTCTTT. As protein: CASSYDTGASNTEAFF. V and J are TRBV6-8 and TRBJ1-1, with 7 nucleotides matching TRBD1. V dropped 2 bases and J dropped 2; count of bases not matched to a gene: 8. CDR3 length: 16 residues. CDR1 is MNHGY, CDR2 SAAAGT, per germline.

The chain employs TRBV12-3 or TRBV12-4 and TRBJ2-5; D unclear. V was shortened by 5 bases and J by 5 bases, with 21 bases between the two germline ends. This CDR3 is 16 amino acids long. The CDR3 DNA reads TGTGCCAGCAGTACACCTCCCACGGCGGTGCCGGAGACCCAGTACTTC. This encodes CASSTPPTAVPETQYF.

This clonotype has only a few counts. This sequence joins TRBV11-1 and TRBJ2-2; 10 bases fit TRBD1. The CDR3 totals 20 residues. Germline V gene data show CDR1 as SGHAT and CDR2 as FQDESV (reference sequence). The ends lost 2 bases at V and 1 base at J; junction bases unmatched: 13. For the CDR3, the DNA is TGTGCCAGCAGCTTATTGGGACAGGGGCCCCTTTTGGAGAACACCGGGGAGCTGTTTTTT. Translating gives CASSLLGQGPLLENTGELFF.

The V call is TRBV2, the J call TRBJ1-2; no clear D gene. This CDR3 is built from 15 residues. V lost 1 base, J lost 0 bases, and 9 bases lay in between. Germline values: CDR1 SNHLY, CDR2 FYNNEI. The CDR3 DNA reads TGTGCCAGCAGTGAAGGGAGACTAGCTAACTATGGCTACACCTTC. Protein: CASSEGRLANYGYTF.

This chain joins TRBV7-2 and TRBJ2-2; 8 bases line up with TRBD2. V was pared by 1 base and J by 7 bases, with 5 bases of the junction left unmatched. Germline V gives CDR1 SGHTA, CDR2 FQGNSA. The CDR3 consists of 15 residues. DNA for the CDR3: TGTGCCAGCAGCTTAGACGGGGGGGCCGTCGGGGAGCTGTTTTTT. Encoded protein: CASSLDGGAVGELFF.

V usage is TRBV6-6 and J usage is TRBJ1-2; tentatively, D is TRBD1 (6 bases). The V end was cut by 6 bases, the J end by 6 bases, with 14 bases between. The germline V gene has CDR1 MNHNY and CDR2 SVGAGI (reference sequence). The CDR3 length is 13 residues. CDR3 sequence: CASRPGQFDGYTF. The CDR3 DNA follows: TGTGCCAGCAGACCCGGACAGTTCGATGGCTACACCTTC.